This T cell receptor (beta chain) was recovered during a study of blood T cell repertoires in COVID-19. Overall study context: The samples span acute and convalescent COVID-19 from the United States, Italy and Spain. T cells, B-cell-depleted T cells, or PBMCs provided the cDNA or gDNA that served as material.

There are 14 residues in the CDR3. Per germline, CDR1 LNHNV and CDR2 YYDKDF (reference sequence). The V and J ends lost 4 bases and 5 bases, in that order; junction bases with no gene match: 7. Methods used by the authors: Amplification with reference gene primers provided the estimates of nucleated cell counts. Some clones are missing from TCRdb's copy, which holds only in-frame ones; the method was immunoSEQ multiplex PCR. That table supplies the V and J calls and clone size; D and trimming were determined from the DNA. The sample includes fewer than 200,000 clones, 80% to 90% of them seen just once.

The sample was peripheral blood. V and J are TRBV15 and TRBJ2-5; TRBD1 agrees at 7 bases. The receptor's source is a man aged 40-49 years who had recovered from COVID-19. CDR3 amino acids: CATSTRQGDETQYF. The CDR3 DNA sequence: TGTGCCACCAGCACCAGACAGGGTGATGAGACCCAGTACTTC.